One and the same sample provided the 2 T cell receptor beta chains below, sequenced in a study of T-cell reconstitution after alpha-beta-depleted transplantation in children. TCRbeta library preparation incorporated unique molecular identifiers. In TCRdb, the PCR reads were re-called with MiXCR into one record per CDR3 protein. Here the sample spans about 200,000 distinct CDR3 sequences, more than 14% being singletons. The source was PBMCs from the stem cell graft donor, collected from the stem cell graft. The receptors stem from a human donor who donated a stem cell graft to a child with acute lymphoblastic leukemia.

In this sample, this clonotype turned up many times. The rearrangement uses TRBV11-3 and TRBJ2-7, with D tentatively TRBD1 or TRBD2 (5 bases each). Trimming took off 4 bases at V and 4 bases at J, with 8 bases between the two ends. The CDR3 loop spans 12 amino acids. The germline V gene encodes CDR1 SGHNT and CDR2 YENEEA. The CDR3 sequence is CASSSGAYEQYF. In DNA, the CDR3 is TGTGCCAGCAGCTCCGGGGCTTACGAGCAGTACTTC.

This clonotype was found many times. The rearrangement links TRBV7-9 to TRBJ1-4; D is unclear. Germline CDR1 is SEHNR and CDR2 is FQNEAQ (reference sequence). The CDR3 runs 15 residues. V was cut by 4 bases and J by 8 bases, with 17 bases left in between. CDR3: CASSSREDPLEKLFF. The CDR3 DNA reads TGTGCCAGCAGCTCCAGAGAGGACCCCCTCGAAAAACTGTTTTTT.